These 29 T cell receptor beta chains were all obtained from the same sample, sequenced in a study of beta chain features in type 1 diabetes. The entirety of the isolated RNA underwent reverse transcription, so expressed TCRB transcripts were sequenced. Produced via immunoSEQ multiplex PCR; TCRdb's table is partial and in-frame only. Counted here are hundreds of thousands of clones, about 16% occurring once; the ten biggest clones make up 0.07% to 0.095%. Sequencing was performed on naive CD4+ T cells from blood. Receptor source: a man aged 18 to 30 in good health.

J is TRBJ2-1 and V is TRBV7-3; no reliable D call. The CDR3 is made up of 12 amino acids. Trimming cost V 5 bases and J 5 bases, with 7 bases left between them. The germline CDR1 and CDR2 sequences are SGHTA and FQGTGA. CDR3 coding DNA: TGTGCCAGCAGCCAGTCAAACAATGAGCAGTTCTTC. This sequence encodes CASSQSNNEQFF.

The chain employs TRBV15 and TRBJ1-2; unclear D gene. CDR1 and CDR2 from the germline V gene are LNHNV and YYDKDF (reference sequence). V lost 3 bases and J lost 8, with 7 bases in between. The CDR3 is made up of 11 amino acids. The CDR3 here is CATSRGIGYTF. In DNA, the CDR3 is TGTGCCACCAGCAGGGGGATCGGCTACACCTTC.

This clone was counted between two and nine times. The J gene is TRBJ2-3, the V gene TRBV25-1; 7 nucleotides line up with TRBD1. Trimming cost V 2 bases and J 0 bases; bases outside gene matches: 5. The germline V gene encodes CDR1 MGHDK and CDR2 SYGVNS. The CDR3 has 16 residues. The CDR3 DNA is TGTGCCAGCAGTGAACCGACAGGGCGTAGCACAGATACGCAGTATTTT. Protein: CASSEPTGRSTDTQYF.

This clone appeared a few times. The genes are TRBV19 and TRBJ1-3, with 12 positions matching TRBD1. V lost 6 bases, J lost 1 base, and 19 bases stayed unmatched. This CDR3 is built from 21 residues. The V gene's germline CDR1 is LNHDA and CDR2 SQIVND (reference sequence). The CDR3 DNA is TGTGCCAGTAGCGAGCGCCCGGGACAGGGGGCGCAGAATTGGTCTGGAAACACCATATATTTT. Protein product: CASSERPGQGAQNWSGNTIYF.

This sequence joins TRBV27 and TRBJ1-2; D is perhaps TRBD1 (6 bases). V was clipped by 5 bases and J by 4 bases, with 23 bases between them. The CDR3 covers 17 residues. Germline V gene lookup returns CDR1 MNHEY and CDR2 SMNVEV (reference sequence). Here the CDR3 reads CASSSSDFYRAFYGYTF. DNA of the CDR3: TGTGCCAGCAGTAGCTCGGATTTCTACAGGGCCTTCTATGGCTACACCTTC.

V usage is TRBV7-3 and J usage is TRBJ2-1; no reliable D call. CDR3 length: 15 amino acids. In germline, CDR1 is SGHTA, CDR2 FQGTGA. The V end was cut by 5 bases, the J end by 0 bases, with 11 bases between. The DNA of the CDR3 is TGTGCCAGCAGCCCGAGCCTAACCTCCTACAATGAGCAGTTCTTC. It specifies CASSPSLTSYNEQFF.

This clone was observed a few times. The chain uses TRBV6-5 and TRBJ2-7; 7 nucleotides match TRBD1. The CDR3 has 14 residues. With 6 bases clipped from V and 2 bases from J, the junction kept 7 bases outside the gene matches. Germline values: CDR1 MNHEY, CDR2 SVGAGI. CDR3 loop: CASRLRGPAYEQYF. The CDR3 region has the DNA TGTGCCAGCAGGCTAAGGGGGCCCGCCTACGAGCAGTACTTC.

This chain connects TRBV6-1 to TRBJ1-1; possibly TRBD1 for D (6 bases). V was pared by 7 bases and J by 3 bases, with 9 bases between. Looked up from germline, CDR1 is MNHNS and CDR2 is SASEGT. There are 12 residues in the CDR3. The CDR3 sequence is CASKAGDTEAFF. The CDR3 DNA follows: TGTGCCAGCAAGGCAGGGGACACTGAAGCTTTCTTT.

This clone showed up just a few times. The V and J genes are TRBV7-2 and TRBJ1-1; no clear D. This CDR3 spans 14 amino acids. Germline CDR1 is SGHTA and CDR2 is FQGNSA. V lost 1 base and J lost 4, with 10 bases in between. In DNA, the CDR3 is TGTGCCAGCAGCTTAGGTCGAAGGGCCACTGAAGCTTTCTTT. Amino acid sequence: CASSLGRRATEAFF. Drawing the rest from reference TRBV7-2 and TRBJ1-1, the complete variable domain is GAGVSQSPSNKVTEKGKDVELRCDPISGHTALYWYRQSLGQGLEFLIYFQGNSAPDKSGLPSDRFSAERTGGSVSTLTIQRTQQEDSAVYLCASSLGRRATEAFFGQGTRLTVV.

This clone has a count of ten or more. V and J are TRBV19 and TRBJ2-4; D is possibly TRBD2 (5 bases). CDR3 length equals 16 residues. Trimming left V 7 bases short and J 7 bases short, with 23 bases between. Germline CDR1 reads LNHDA; CDR2 reads SQIVND (reference sequence). Here the CDR3 reads CASKMVDTGRGNIQYF. The CDR3 DNA reads TGTGCCAGTAAAATGGTCGACACTGGACGAGGGAACATTCAGTACTTC.

J is TRBJ2-1 and V is TRBV7-9, with 7 bases identical to TRBD2. V was pared by 0 bases and J by 9 bases, with 17 bases of the junction left unmatched. CDR3 length: 18 residues. Germline assignment: CDR1 SEHNR and CDR2 FQNEAQ (reference sequence). In DNA, the CDR3 is TGTGCCAGCAGCTTAGCAGGACTAGTGAACTCAGCCCTCGGTGAGCAGTTCTTC. It is translated as CASSLAGLVNSALGEQFF.

The rearrangement links TRBV28 to TRBJ2-5; 13 bases align to TRBD2. CDR3 length: 17 amino acids. The V segment lost 7 bases and the J segment 4 bases; nucleotides outside the gene matches: 12. Germline loops: CDR1 MDHEN, CDR2 SYDVKM. CDR3 protein: CASTGLAGVNYGETQYF. The CDR3 bases are TGTGCCAGCACCGGACTAGCGGGGGTAAACTACGGAGAGACCCAGTACTTC.

This chain joins TRBV4-2 and TRBJ1-1, with 9 bases fitting TRBD1. V lost 1 base, J lost 4 bases, and 1 base stayed unmatched. Germline V gives CDR1 LGHNA, CDR2 YNFKEQ. CDR3 length equals 14 residues. CDR3 residues: CASSQVDRGTEAFF. Written as DNA, the CDR3 is TGTGCCAGCAGCCAAGTGGACAGGGGCACTGAAGCTTTCTTT.

DNA of the CDR3: TGTGCCAGCAGTTACCGGCAGGGGTATCAGCCCCAGCATTTT. This codes for CASSYRQGYQPQHF. This sequence joins TRBV6-5 and TRBJ1-5; D perhaps matches TRBD1 (6 bases). This CDR3 contains 14 residues. Germline-derived CDR1 and CDR2 are MNHEY and SVGAGI. Trimming removed 2 bases from V and 5 bases from J, with 10 bases in between.

This clone turned up a few times. The CDR3 sequence: CASSRRTGSGEQYF. DNA of the CDR3: TGTGCCAGCAGCCGCCGGACAGGTTCTGGCGAGCAGTACTTC. The chain uses TRBV7-2 and TRBJ2-7; the match to TRBD1 covers 7 bases. V dropped 5 bases and J dropped 6; count of bases not matched to a gene: 10. The CDR3 sequence is 14 residues long. Per germline, CDR1 SGHTA and CDR2 FQGNSA.

This clone was observed a few times. V usage is TRBV7-3 and J usage is TRBJ2-2; 8 bases are shared with TRBD1. CDR1 and CDR2 (germline): SGHTA, FQGTGA. The ends lost 4 bases at V and 4 bases at J; junction bases unmatched: 8. CDR3 length equals 16 residues. CDR3 region: CASSSPGTGRTGELFF. The CDR3 coding sequence is TGTGCCAGCAGCTCCCCGGGGACAGGCCGCACCGGGGAGCTGTTTTTT.

The chain uses TRBV18 and TRBJ2-5; possible D gene TRBD2, 5 bases. The CDR3 is 15 amino acids. The germline V and J ends were trimmed by 3 bases and 1 base, with 12 bases remaining between them. Per the germline V gene, CDR1 is KGHSH and CDR2 is LQKENI. This CDR3 is CASSPSRAGQETQYF. In nucleotides, the CDR3 is TGTGCCAGCTCACCTTCTCGGGCGGGCCAAGAGACCCAGTACTTC.

The chain has TRBV13 and TRBJ2-3; 9 bases map to TRBD1. CDR1 is PRHDT, CDR2 FYEKMQ, per germline (reference sequence). The CDR3 covers 16 residues. The V gene end was trimmed by 7 bases and the J gene end by 1 base; junction bases not matched to a gene: 9. DNA for the CDR3: TGTGCCAGCACCTTGGACAGGGGTGTGGGCACAGATACGCAGTATTTT. Translation gives CASTLDRGVGTDTQYF.

V usage is TRBV7-2 and J usage is TRBJ2-1; 7 positions agree with TRBD1. CDR1 and CDR2 from the germline V gene are SGHTA and FQGNSA. The CDR3 consists of 14 residues. After removal of 3 bases from V and 6 bases from J, the junction contained 5 bases not matched to a gene. CDR3 amino acids: CASSFSSGGNEQFF. CDR3 nucleotide sequence: TGTGCCAGCAGCTTTAGTTCAGGGGGCAATGAGCAGTTCTTC.

The rearrangement links TRBV11-2 to TRBJ2-3; TRBD2 matches 9 bases. Trimming at V came to 2 bases and at J to 0 bases, leaving 3 bases not matched to a gene. Germline V lookup: CDR1 SGHAT, CDR2 FQNNGV. This CDR3 is built from 16 residues. The CDR3: CASSLLAGTSTDTQYF. The CDR3 DNA reads as TGTGCCAGCAGCTTACTAGCGGGGACGAGCACAGATACGCAGTATTTT.

In its sample, this clone was seen a few times. The rearrangement joins TRBV5-1 to TRBJ2-6, with D uncertain. Germline CDR1 is SGHRS and CDR2 is YFSETQ. V dropped 2 bases and J dropped 4 bases, with 13 bases sitting between them. This CDR3 is built from 16 residues. In DNA, the CDR3 is TGCGCCAGCAGCTTACTTTTGAGGTCGGGGGCCAACGTCCTGACTTTC. Amino acids: CASSLLLRSGANVLTF.

This clone has just a few counts. The chain is built from TRBV29-1 and TRBJ1-1; no reliable D call. Per the germline V gene, CDR1 is SQVTM and CDR2 is ANQGSEA. Trimming cost V 7 bases and J 8 bases, with 17 bases left between them. CDR3 size: 12 residues. The CDR3 DNA reads as TGCAGCGCCGGGCATGTGACGGGCGAAGCTTTCTTT. It codes for CSAGHVTGEAFF.

The rearrangement joins TRBV7-9 to TRBJ1-2; D is unclear. The CDR3 sequence is 14 residues long. The V end lost 3 bases, the J end lost 4 bases, and 12 bases lay between the germline ends. Looked up from germline, CDR1 is SEHNR and CDR2 is FQNEAQ (reference sequence). CDR3 residues: CASSFSDGPYGYTF. CDR3 DNA sequence: TGTGCCAGCAGCTTCTCGGACGGACCCTATGGCTACACCTTC.

The V and J genes are TRBV28 and TRBJ1-2; D unresolved. CDR1 and CDR2 from the germline V gene are MDHEN and SYDVKM. The CDR3 length is 14 residues. V shed 2 bases and J shed 2 bases, with 9 bases lying between them. CDR3 amino acids: CASSLGLSNYGYTF. The CDR3 region has the DNA TGTGCCAGCAGTTTAGGTCTATCAAACTATGGCTACACCTTC.

The chain recombines TRBV7-2 with TRBJ1-2, with a tentative D call TRBD1 (5 bases). The germline V gene has CDR1 SGHTA and CDR2 FQGNSA. CDR3 length: 15 residues. Trimming left V 5 bases short and J 2 bases short, with 15 bases between. Here the CDR3 DNA reads TGTGCCAGCAGCCTGGGACTCTGGCCCAACTATGGCTACACCTTC. This gives the protein CASSLGLWPNYGYTF.

This sequence joins TRBV4-2 and TRBJ2-3; D remains ambiguous. Germline V gene sequence: CDR1 LGHNA, CDR2 YNFKEQ. This CDR3 spans 13 amino acids. Trimming took 6 bases from V and 6 from J, leaving 13 bases between them. This CDR3 reads CASRHSAGDTQYF. The CDR3 DNA follows: TGTGCCAGCAGACACAGCGCCGGGGATACGCAGTATTTT.

This sequence joins TRBV4-3 and TRBJ2-7, with D perhaps being TRBD1 or TRBD2 (5 bases each). The CDR3 loop spans 13 amino acids. Germline V gene lookup returns CDR1 LGHNA and CDR2 YSLEER. V lost 6 bases and J lost 12, with 21 bases in between. The CDR3 DNA reads TGCGCCAGCAGAAAGCTCCGGGACGCCGCCCGGTACTTC. Amino acid sequence: CASRKLRDAARYF.

J is TRBJ2-7 and V is TRBV5-6; tentative D call: TRBD1 (5 bases). V dropped 0 bases and J dropped 6 bases, with 13 bases sitting between them. There are 14 residues in the CDR3. CDR1 is SGHDT and CDR2 is YYEEEE in the germline V gene. CDR3 in amino acids: CASSLEQARIEQYF. CDR3 DNA: TGTGCCAGCAGCTTGGAACAGGCTCGGATCGAGCAGTACTTC. Using reference TRBV5-6 and TRBJ2-7 for the parts outside the CDR3, the full variable domain is DAGVTQSPTHLIKTRGQQVTLRCSPKSGHDTVSWYQQALGQGPQFIFQYYEEEERQRGNFPDRFSGHQFPNYSSELNVNALLLGDSALYLCASSLEQARIEQYFGPGTRLTVT.

This clone showed up just a few times. V is TRBV18 and J is TRBJ1-1; D is unresolved. The CDR3 totals 14 residues. Trimming stripped 2 bases from V and 1 base from J, with 8 bases between. CDR1 and CDR2 from the germline V gene are KGHSH and LQKENI. The CDR3 DNA is TGTGCCAGCTCACCAGGTGCACCGAACACTGAAGCTTTCTTT. This translates into CASSPGAPNTEAFF. The full variable domain, with the rest looked up from reference TRBV18 and TRBJ1-1, is NAGVMQNPRHLVRRRGQEARLRCSPMKGHSHVYWYRQLPEEGLKFMVYLQKENIIDESGMPKERFSAEFPKEGPSILRIQQVVRGDSAAYFCASSPGAPNTEAFFGQGTRLTVV.